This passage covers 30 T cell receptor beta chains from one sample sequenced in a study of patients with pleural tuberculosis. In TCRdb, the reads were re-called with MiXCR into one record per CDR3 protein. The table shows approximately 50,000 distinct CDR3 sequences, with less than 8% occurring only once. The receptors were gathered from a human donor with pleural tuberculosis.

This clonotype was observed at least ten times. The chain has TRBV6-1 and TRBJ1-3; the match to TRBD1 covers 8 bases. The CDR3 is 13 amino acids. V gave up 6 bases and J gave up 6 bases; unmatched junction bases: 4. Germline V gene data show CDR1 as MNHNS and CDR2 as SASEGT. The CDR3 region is CASREGQENTIYF. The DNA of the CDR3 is TGTGCCAGCAGGGAGGGACAGGAAAACACCATATATTTT.

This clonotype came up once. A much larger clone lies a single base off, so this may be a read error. CDR3 region: CASSQRSTGELLF. CDR3 nucleotides: TGTGCCAGCAGTCAGAGATCCACCGGGGAGCTGCTTTTT. This chain uses TRBV12-3 or TRBV12-4 with TRBJ2-2; a possible D gene is TRBD2 (5 bases). The CDR3 covers 13 residues.

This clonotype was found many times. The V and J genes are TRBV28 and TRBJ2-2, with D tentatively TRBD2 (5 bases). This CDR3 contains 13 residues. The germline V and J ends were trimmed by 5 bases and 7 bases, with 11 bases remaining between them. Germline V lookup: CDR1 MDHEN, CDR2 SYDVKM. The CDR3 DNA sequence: TGTGCCAGCAGTCAACAGAGCGGCGGGGAGCTGTTTTTT. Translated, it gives CASSQQSGGELFF. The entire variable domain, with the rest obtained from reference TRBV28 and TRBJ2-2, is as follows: DVKVTQSSRYLVKRTGEKVFLECVQDMDHENMFWYRQDPGLGLRLIYFSYDVKMKEKGDIPEGYSVSREKKERFSLILESASTNQTSMYLCASSQQSGGELFFGEGSRLTVL.

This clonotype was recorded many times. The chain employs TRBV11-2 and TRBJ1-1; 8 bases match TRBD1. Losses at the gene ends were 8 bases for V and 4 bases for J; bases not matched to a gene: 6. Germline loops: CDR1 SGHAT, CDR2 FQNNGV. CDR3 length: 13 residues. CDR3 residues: CASGFTGGTEAFF. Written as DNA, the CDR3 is TGTGCCAGCGGTTTTACAGGGGGCACTGAAGCTTTCTTT. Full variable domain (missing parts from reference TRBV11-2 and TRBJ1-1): EAGVAQSPRYKIIEKRQSVAFWCNPISGHATLYWYQQILGQGPKLLIQFQNNGVVDDSQLPKDRFSAERLKGVDSTLKIQPAKLEDSAVYLCASGFTGGTEAFFGQGTRLTVV.

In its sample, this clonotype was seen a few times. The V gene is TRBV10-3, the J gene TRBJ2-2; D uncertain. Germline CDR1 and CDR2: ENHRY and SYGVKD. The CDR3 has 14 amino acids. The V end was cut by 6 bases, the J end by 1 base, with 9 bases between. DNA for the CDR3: TGTGCCATCAGGCCTGGGCTGAACACCGGGGAGCTGTTTTTT. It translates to CAIRPGLNTGELFF.

The CDR3, as DNA: TGTGCCAGCAGCCAGGGTTTCTCCTACAATGAGCAGTTCTTC. Protein sequence: CASSQGFSYNEQFF. The chain links TRBV3-1 to TRBJ2-1; D is unclear. Trimming took off 3 bases at V and 0 bases at J, with 6 bases between the two ends. Germline values: CDR1 LGHDT, CDR2 YNNKEL (reference sequence). The CDR3 is 14 residues long.

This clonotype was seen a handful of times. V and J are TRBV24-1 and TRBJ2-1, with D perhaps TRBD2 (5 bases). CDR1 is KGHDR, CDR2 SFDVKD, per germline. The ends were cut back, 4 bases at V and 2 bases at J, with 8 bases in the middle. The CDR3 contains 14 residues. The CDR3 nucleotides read TGTGCCACCAGTGACGGGATAGCCTACAATGAGCAGTTCTTC. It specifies CATSDGIAYNEQFF.

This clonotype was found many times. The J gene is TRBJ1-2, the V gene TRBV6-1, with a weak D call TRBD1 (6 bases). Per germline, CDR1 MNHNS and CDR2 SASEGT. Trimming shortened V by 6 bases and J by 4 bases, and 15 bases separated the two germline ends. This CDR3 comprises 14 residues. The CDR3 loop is CASRNTNRVYGYTF. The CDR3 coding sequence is TGTGCCAGCAGAAATACAAACAGGGTCTATGGCTACACCTTC.

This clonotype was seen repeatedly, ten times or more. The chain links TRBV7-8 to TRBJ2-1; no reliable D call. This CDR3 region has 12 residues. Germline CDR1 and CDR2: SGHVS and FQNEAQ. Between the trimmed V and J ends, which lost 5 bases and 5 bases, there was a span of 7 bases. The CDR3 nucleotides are TGTGCCAGCAGCGCAAGGAACAATGAGCAGTTCTTC. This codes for CASSARNNEQFF.

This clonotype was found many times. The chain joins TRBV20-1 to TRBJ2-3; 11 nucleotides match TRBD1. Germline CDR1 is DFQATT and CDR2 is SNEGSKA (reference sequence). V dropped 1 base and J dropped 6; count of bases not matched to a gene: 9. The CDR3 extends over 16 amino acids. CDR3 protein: CSARGHGQGATDTQYF. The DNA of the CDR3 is TGCAGTGCTAGAGGCCATGGACAGGGGGCAACGGATACGCAGTATTTT.

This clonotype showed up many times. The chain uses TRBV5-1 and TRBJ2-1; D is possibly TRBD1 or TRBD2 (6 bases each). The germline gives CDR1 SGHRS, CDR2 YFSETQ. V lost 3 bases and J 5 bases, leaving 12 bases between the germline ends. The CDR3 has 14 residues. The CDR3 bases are TGCGCCAGCAGCTCCCCCGGGGGCAACAATGAGCAGTTCTTC. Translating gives CASSSPGGNNEQFF.

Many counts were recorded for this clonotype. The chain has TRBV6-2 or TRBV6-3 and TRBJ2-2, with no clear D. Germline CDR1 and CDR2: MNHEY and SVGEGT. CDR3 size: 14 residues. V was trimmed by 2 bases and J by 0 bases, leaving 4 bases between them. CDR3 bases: TGTGCCAGCAGTTACATCTCGAACACCGGGGAGCTGTTTTTT. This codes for CASSYISNTGELFF.

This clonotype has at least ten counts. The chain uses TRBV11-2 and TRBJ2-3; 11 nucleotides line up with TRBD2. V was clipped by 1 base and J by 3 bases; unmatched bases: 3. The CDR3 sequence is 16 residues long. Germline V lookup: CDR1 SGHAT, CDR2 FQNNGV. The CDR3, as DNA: TGTGCCAGCAGCTTAGTTCTAGCGGGAGGAACAGATACGCAGTATTTT. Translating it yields CASSLVLAGGTDTQYF.

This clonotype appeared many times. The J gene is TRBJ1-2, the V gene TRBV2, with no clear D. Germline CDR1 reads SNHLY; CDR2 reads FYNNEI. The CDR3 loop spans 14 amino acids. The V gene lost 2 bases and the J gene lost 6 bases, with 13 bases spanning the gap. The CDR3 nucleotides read TGTGCCAGCAGTGAATACGGCCAGGTGAATGGCTACACCTTC. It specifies CASSEYGQVNGYTF. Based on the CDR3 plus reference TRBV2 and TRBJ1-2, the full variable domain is EPEVTQTPSHQVTQMGQEVILRCVPISNHLYFYWYRQILGQKVEFLVSFYNNEISEKSEIFDDQFSVERPDGSNFTLKIRSTKLEDSAMYFCASSEYGQVNGYTFGSGTRLTVV.

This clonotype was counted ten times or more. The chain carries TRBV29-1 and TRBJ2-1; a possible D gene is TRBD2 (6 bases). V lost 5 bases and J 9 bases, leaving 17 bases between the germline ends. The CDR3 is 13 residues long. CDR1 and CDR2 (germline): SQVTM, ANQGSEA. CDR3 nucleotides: TGCAGCGTTCTAGGTCGGGGGTTGAGTGAGCAGTTCTTC. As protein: CSVLGRGLSEQFF.

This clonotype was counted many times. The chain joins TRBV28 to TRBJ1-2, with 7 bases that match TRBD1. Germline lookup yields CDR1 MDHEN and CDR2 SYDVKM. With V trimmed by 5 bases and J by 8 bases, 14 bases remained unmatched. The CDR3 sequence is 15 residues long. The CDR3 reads CASSKPLGTVRGYTF. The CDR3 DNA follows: TGTGCCAGCAGTAAACCTCTCGGGACAGTGAGGGGCTACACCTTC.

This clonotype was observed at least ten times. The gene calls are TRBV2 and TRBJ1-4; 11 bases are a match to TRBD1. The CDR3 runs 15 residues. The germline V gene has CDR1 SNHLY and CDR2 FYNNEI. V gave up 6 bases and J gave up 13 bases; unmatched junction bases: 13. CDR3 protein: CASRIRPGQGVVLFF. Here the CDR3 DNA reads TGTGCCAGCAGAATCAGACCGGGACAGGGGGTGGTACTGTTTTTT.

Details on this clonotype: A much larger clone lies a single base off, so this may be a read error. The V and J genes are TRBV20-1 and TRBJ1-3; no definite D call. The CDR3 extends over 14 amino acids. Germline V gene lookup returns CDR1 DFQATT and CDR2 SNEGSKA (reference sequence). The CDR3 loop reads CSAAPDYSGNTICF. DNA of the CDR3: TGCAGTGCTGCCCCGGACTACTCTGGAAACACCATATGTTTT.

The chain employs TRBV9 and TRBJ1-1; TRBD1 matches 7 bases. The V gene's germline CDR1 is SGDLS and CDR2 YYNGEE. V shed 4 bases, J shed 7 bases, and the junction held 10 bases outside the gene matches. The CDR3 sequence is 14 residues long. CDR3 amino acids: CASSPQQGLNEAFF. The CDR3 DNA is TGTGCCAGCAGCCCCCAACAGGGGTTGAATGAAGCTTTCTTT.

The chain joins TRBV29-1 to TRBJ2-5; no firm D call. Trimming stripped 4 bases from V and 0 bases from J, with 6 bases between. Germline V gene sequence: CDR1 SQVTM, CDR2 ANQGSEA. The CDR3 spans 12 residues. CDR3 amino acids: CSVGTYQETQYF. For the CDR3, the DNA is TGCAGCGTTGGCACTTACCAAGAGACCCAGTACTTC.

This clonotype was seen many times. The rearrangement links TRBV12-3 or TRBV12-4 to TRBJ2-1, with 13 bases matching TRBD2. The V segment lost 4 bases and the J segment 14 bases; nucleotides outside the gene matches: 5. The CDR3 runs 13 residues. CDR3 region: CASSSGTSGMEFF. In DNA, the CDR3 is TGTGCCAGCAGTTCCGGGACTAGCGGGATGGAGTTCTTC.

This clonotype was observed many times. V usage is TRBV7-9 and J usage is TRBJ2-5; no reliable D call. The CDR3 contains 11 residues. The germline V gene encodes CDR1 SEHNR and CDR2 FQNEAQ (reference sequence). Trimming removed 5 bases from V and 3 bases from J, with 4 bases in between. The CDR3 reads CASSVEETQYF. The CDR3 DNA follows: TGTGCCAGCAGCGTTGAAGAGACCCAGTACTTC.

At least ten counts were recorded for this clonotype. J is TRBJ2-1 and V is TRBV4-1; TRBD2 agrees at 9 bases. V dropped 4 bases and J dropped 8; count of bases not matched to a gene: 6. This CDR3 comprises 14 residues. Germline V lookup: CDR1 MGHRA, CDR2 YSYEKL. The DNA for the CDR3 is TGCGCCAGCAGCCTCGCGGGAGGGCCGGATGAGCAGTTCTTC. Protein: CASSLAGGPDEQFF.

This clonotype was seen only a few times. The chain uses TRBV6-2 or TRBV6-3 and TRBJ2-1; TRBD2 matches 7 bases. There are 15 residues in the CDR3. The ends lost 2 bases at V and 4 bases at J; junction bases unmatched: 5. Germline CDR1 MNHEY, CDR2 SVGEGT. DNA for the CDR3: TGTGCCAGCAGTTACGGGACTACGAGTTACAATGAGCAGTTCTTC. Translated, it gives CASSYGTTSYNEQFF.

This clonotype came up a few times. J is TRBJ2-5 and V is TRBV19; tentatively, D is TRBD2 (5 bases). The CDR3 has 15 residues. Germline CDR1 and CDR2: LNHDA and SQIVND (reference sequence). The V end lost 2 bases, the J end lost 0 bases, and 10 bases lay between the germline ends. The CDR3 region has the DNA TGTGCCAGTAGTATATCCGGGATGTACCAAGAGACCCAGTACTTC. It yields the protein CASSISGMYQETQYF.

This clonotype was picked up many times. The CDR3 sequence is CASSIRDTRSPQYF. In DNA, the CDR3 is TGTGCCAGCAGTATTAGGGACACCAGGAGCCCCCAGTATTTT. This chain uses TRBV27 with TRBJ2-3, with a possible D match to TRBD1 (6 bases). The V gene lost 5 bases and the J gene lost 12 bases, with 21 bases spanning the gap. Germline V gives CDR1 MNHEY, CDR2 SMNVEV (reference sequence). This CDR3 is 14 amino acids long.

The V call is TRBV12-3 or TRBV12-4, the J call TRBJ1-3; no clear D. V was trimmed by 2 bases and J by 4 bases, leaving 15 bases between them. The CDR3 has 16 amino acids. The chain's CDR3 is CASSLRPVGTGNTIYF. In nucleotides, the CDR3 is TGTGCCAGCAGTTTACGTCCGGTGGGTACGGGAAACACCATATATTTT.

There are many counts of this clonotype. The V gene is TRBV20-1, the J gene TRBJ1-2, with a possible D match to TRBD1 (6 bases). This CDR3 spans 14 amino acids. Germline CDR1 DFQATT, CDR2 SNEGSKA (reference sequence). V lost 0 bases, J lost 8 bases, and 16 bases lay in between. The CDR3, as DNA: TGCAGTGCTAGAGAAATCTACGGGGGGCGGGGCTACACCTTC. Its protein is CSAREIYGGRGYTF.

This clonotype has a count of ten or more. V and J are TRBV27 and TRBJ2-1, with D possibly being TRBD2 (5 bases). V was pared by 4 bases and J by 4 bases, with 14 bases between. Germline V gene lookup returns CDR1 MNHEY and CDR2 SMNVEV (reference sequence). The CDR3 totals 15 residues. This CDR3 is CASSSLFERYNEQFF. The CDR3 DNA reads TGTGCCAGCAGTTCTCTGTTCGAGCGGTACAATGAGCAGTTCTTC.

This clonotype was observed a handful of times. CDR3 loop: CASSISFNTNEQFF. DNA of the CDR3: TGTGCCAGTAGTATTAGTTTCAATACGAATGAGCAGTTCTTC. The chain employs TRBV19 and TRBJ2-1, with D unresolved. V was cut by 3 bases and J by 7 bases, with 13 bases left in between. CDR1 is LNHDA and CDR2 is SQIVND in the germline V gene (reference sequence). The CDR3 has 14 amino acids.